The 12 T cell receptor beta chains reported below all come from one sample, sequenced in a study of human T cells and chemical hapten exposure. Each CDR3 protein gets one entry after TCRdb re-called the RACE reads with MiXCR. The data contain 300,000 to 350,000 distinct CDR3 sequences, 5.5% to 8% of them singletons. Described time point: patch test 1, 2 weeks after DPC sensitization. As for treatment: therapeutic diphenylcyclopropenone sensitization with weekly scalp DPC. The source was whole blood, collected in connection with sensitization to the hapten diphenylcyclopropenone (DPC). The source of these receptors is a woman between 18 and 30 years old with alopecia areata. Some clones in this sample may be carry-over from other donors' samples.

This clonotype was found a few times. The J gene is TRBJ1-6, the V gene TRBV7-2; 7 nucleotides line up with TRBD1. J gave up 7 bases and V 5 bases, and 5 bases lay outside the gene matches. The CDR3 has 14 amino acids. CDR1 SGHTA and CDR2 FQGNSA come from the germline V gene. The chain's CDR3 is CASSPRTGNSPLHF. CDR3 nucleotides: TGTGCCAGCAGCCCCCGGACAGGAAATTCACCCCTCCACTTT.

This rearrangement joins TRBV29-1 to TRBJ1-2; no firm D call. Germline loops: CDR1 SQVTM, CDR2 ANQGSEA. Trimming took off 4 bases at V and 8 bases at J, with 14 bases between the two ends. The CDR3 extends over 12 amino acids. The CDR3: CSVVRLSEGYTF. The CDR3 nucleotides read TGCAGCGTTGTACGCCTCTCCGAGGGCTACACCTTC.

This clonotype turned up a few times. The chain links TRBV4-3 to TRBJ1-6, with no clear D. There are 16 residues in the CDR3. The germline V gene encodes CDR1 LGHNA and CDR2 YSLEER. The V end was cut by 0 bases, the J end by 7 bases, with 13 bases between. The CDR3 loop reads CASSQELGTGNSPLHF. The CDR3 coding sequence is TGCGCCAGCAGCCAAGAGCTGGGAACGGGAAATTCACCCCTCCACTTT.

This chain uses TRBV10-2 with TRBJ2-3; D gene ambiguous. Germline CDR1 WSHSY, CDR2 SAAADI. This CDR3 comprises 12 residues. Trimming took off 3 bases at V and 5 bases at J, with 6 bases between the two ends. In nucleotides, the CDR3 is TGCGCCAGCAGTGACCCACGAGATACGCAGTATTTT. This sequence encodes CASSDPRDTQYF.

A few counts support this clonotype. V is TRBV5-1 and J is TRBJ2-1; D is perhaps TRBD1 (6 bases). The CDR3 runs 15 residues. V was clipped by 4 bases and J by 2 bases, with 13 bases between them. Germline loops: CDR1 SGHRS, CDR2 YFSETQ. This chain's CDR3 is CASSPWTVTYNEQFF. For the CDR3, the DNA is TGCGCCAGCAGCCCCTGGACAGTCACCTACAATGAGCAGTTCTTC. Supplemented by reference TRBV5-1 and TRBJ2-1, the full variable domain reads KAGVTQTPRYLIKTRGQQVTLSCSPISGHRSVSWYQQTPGQGLQFLFEYFSETQRNKGNFPGRFSGRQFSNSRSEMNVSTLELGDSALYLCASSPWTVTYNEQFFGPGTRLTVL.

This clonotype was observed many times. The rearrangement links TRBV6-2 or TRBV6-3 to TRBJ2-5; D uncertain. Trimming stripped 2 bases from V and 5 bases from J, with 9 bases between. The CDR3 is made up of 13 amino acids. Germline assignment: CDR1 MNHEY and CDR2 SVGEGT. The CDR3 DNA follows: TGTGCCAGCAGTTACCAGGAGTTGGAGACCCAGTACTTC. Amino acid sequence: CASSYQELETQYF.

There are many counts of this clonotype. This chain connects TRBV6-5 to TRBJ2-2; D is possibly TRBD1 or TRBD2 (6 bases each). V was cut by 0 bases and J by 1 base, with 9 bases left in between. The length of the CDR3 is 16 residues. CDR1 MNHEY and CDR2 SVGAGI come from the germline V gene. As DNA, the CDR3 is TGTGCCAGCAGTTACTCGAAGGGGGGGAACACCGGGGAGCTGTTTTTT. Translation gives CASSYSKGGNTGELFF.

The chain employs TRBV5-1 and TRBJ1-1, with D perhaps matching TRBD1 (5 bases). This CDR3 contains 13 residues. The germline gives CDR1 SGHRS, CDR2 YFSETQ. Trimming shortened V by 3 bases and J by 5 bases, and 11 bases separated the two germline ends. CDR3 loop: CASSWGGRTEAFF. The CDR3 DNA is TGCGCCAGCAGCTGGGGGGGAAGGACTGAAGCTTTCTTT.

This chain uses TRBV10-3 with TRBJ1-2; no definite D call. The CDR3 has 13 residues. V lost 3 bases and J 0 bases, leaving 5 bases between the germline ends. Germline lookup yields CDR1 ENHRY and CDR2 SYGVKD. CDR3 DNA sequence: TGTGCCATCAGTGAAGGCTCTAACTATGGCTACACCTTC. It encodes CAISEGSNYGYTF.

This clonotype was seen a handful of times. The V and J genes are TRBV10-3 and TRBJ1-6, with D perhaps TRBD1 (6 bases). The CDR3 loop spans 15 amino acids. Deletions cut 2 bases from V and 6 bases from J, with 11 bases between. Germline-derived CDR1 and CDR2 are ENHRY and SYGVKD. The CDR3 spells CAISEVGGGNSPLHF. CDR3 DNA: TGTGCCATCAGTGAGGTAGGGGGAGGTAATTCACCCCTCCACTTT.

This chain connects TRBV13 to TRBJ1-5; D remains unclear. The V gene's germline CDR1 is PRHDT and CDR2 FYEKMQ (reference sequence). There are 12 residues in the CDR3. The V end was cut by 3 bases, the J end by 10 bases, with 10 bases between. The CDR3 nucleotides read TGTGCCAGCAGCTTCCGAACCGGTCCCCAGCATTTT. Its protein product is CASSFRTGPQHF.

A few counts support this clonotype. This chain joins TRBV3-1 and TRBJ2-6, with unresolved D. The germline V gene encodes CDR1 LGHDT and CDR2 YNNKEL (reference sequence). V lost 1 base and J lost 2, with 6 bases in between. The CDR3 is 15 amino acids. For the CDR3, the DNA is TGTGCCAGCAGCCAAGGGCCAGCTGGGGCCAACGTCCTGACTTTC. This encodes CASSQGPAGANVLTF.